A selection of T cell receptor beta chains follows, all from one sample in a study of blood T cell repertoires in COVID-19. Only in-frame clones appear in the TCRdb table, and some are missing; sequencing was by immunoSEQ multiplex PCR. The table lists around 68,000 clones, around 86% of them singletons. Sequenced sample: peripheral blood. The receptors were gathered from a man aged 50 to 59 with active COVID-19. Each CDR3 is given with its conserved first and last residue. The order of the fields is V gene, J gene, clone size, D gene, CDR3 protein, CDR3 DNA. A D gene is named only where the DNA matches it firmly. Only part of the rows carry a size: once, few, many, or a class if the clone is expanded.

v_call: TRBV7-2; j_call: TRBJ2-7; clone_size: .; d_call: .; cdr3_aa: CASSPARGIVSSYEQYF; cdr3_nt: TGTGCCAGCAGCCCAGCCAGAGGCATCGTGAGCTCCTACGAGCAGTACTTC
v_call: TRBV9; j_call: TRBJ1-2; clone_size: few; d_call: .; cdr3_aa: CASSLLTGIGYTF; cdr3_nt: TGTGCCAGCAGCTTATTGACAGGAATTGGCTACACCTTC
v_call: TRBV20-1; j_call: TRBJ2-3; clone_size: .; d_call: TRBD1; cdr3_aa: CSASTRSGQGPTDTQYF; cdr3_nt: TGCAGTGCTAGTACCCGATCGGGACAGGGACCCACAGATACGCAGTATTTT
v_call: TRBV5-1; j_call: TRBJ1-1; clone_size: .; d_call: .; cdr3_aa: CASSLNRANTEAFF; cdr3_nt: TGCGCCAGCAGCTTGAACAGGGCGAACACTGAAGCTTTCTTT
v_call: TRBV4-2; j_call: TRBJ1-4; clone_size: .; d_call: TRBD1; cdr3_aa: CASSHLIAPGQGEKLFF; cdr3_nt: TGTGCCAGCAGCCACCTAATTGCTCCGGGACAGGGGGAAAAACTGTTTTTT
v_call: TRBV11-2; j_call: TRBJ2-7; clone_size: once; d_call: .; cdr3_aa: CASSLAGPVLGDEQYF; cdr3_nt: TGTGCCAGCAGCTTAGCGGGCCCGGTCCTCGGGGACGAGCAGTACTTC
v_call: TRBV6-5; j_call: TRBJ2-7; clone_size: .; d_call: .; cdr3_aa: CARQEASSYEQYF; cdr3_nt: TGTGCCAGGCAAGAAGCGAGCTCCTACGAGCAGTACTTC
v_call: TRBV7-7; j_call: TRBJ2-5; clone_size: .; d_call: TRBD2; cdr3_aa: CASSLSGGGAVGETQYF; cdr3_nt: TGTGCTAGCAGCTTAAGTGGCGGGGGGGCCGTGGGAGAGACCCAGTACTTC
v_call: TRBV5-1; j_call: TRBJ1-1; clone_size: .; d_call: TRBD1; cdr3_aa: CASSPGTGFEAFF; cdr3_nt: TGCGCCAGCAGTCCCGGGACAGGGTTTGAAGCTTTCTTT
v_call: TRBV6-2/TRBV6-3; j_call: TRBJ1-1; clone_size: .; d_call: .; cdr3_aa: CASSYRRTANTEAFF; cdr3_nt: TGTGCCAGCAGTTACCGAAGGACAGCGAACACTGAAGCTTTCTTT
v_call: TRBV6-1; j_call: TRBJ1-6; clone_size: .; d_call: TRBD1; cdr3_aa: CASSEVPTGGDNSPLHF; cdr3_nt: TGTGCCAGCAGTGAAGTCCCTACAGGGGGCGATAATTCACCCCTCCACTTT
v_call: TRBV4-1; j_call: TRBJ1-5; clone_size: .; d_call: .; cdr3_aa: CASSRRGGIGGNQPQHF; cdr3_nt: TGCGCCAGCAGCCGAAGGGGCGGCATTGGAGGGAATCAGCCCCAGCATTTT
v_call: TRBV6-5; j_call: TRBJ2-1; clone_size: .; d_call: .; cdr3_aa: CASSYGAVYYEQFF; cdr3_nt: TGTGCCAGCAGTTACGGAGCAGTTTACTATGAGCAGTTCTTC
v_call: TRBV7-9; j_call: TRBJ2-6; clone_size: .; d_call: .; cdr3_aa: CASSLDSGSGANVLTF; cdr3_nt: TGTGCCAGCAGCTTGGACAGCGGCTCTGGGGCCAACGTCCTGACTTTC
v_call: TRBV4-3; j_call: TRBJ1-2; clone_size: .; d_call: .; cdr3_aa: CASSQGATWGLANYGYTF; cdr3_nt: TGCGCCAGCAGCCAGGGCGCGACCTGGGGACTAGCTAACTATGGCTACACCTTC
v_call: TRBV7-6; j_call: TRBJ1-2; clone_size: .; d_call: TRBD1; cdr3_aa: CASSSARGRGDGYTF; cdr3_nt: TGTGCCAGCAGCTCCGCTAGGGGGCGCGGAGATGGCTACACCTTC
v_call: TRBV7-2; j_call: TRBJ2-6; clone_size: .; d_call: .; cdr3_aa: CASTLLGGASGANVLTF; cdr3_nt: TGTGCCAGTACCCTCCTGGGCGGGGCCTCTGGGGCCAACGTCCTGACTTTC
v_call: TRBV27; j_call: TRBJ2-7; clone_size: .; d_call: .; cdr3_aa: CASAARGTLYEQYF; cdr3_nt: TGTGCCAGCGCCGCCCGGGGAACCCTCTACGAGCAGTACTTC
v_call: TRBV28; j_call: TRBJ2-6; clone_size: .; d_call: TRBD1; cdr3_aa: CASSSIRDRGLAGANVLTF; cdr3_nt: TGTGCCAGCAGTTCAATCCGGGACAGGGGGCTTGCTGGGGCCAACGTCCTGACTTTC
v_call: TRBV7-2; j_call: TRBJ1-1; clone_size: .; d_call: .; cdr3_aa: CASSSPSVGEAFF; cdr3_nt: TGTGCCAGCAGCTCGCCTAGCGTCGGTGAAGCTTTCTTT
v_call: TRBV4-3; j_call: TRBJ1-1; clone_size: .; d_call: .; cdr3_aa: CASSPQVNMNTEAFF; cdr3_nt: TGCGCCAGCAGCCCACAGGTTAACATGAACACTGAAGCTTTCTTT
v_call: TRBV6-2/TRBV6-3; j_call: TRBJ1-5; clone_size: few; d_call: TRBD1; cdr3_aa: CASSYARDSNQPQHF; cdr3_nt: TGTGCCAGCAGTTACGCCCGGGACAGTAATCAGCCCCAGCATTTT
v_call: TRBV9; j_call: TRBJ2-3; clone_size: .; d_call: .; cdr3_aa: CASSVGGRGSDTQYF; cdr3_nt: TGTGCCAGCAGCGTAGGGGGGCGGGGGTCCGATACGCAGTATTTT
v_call: TRBV29-1; j_call: TRBJ2-3; clone_size: .; d_call: TRBD2; cdr3_aa: CSVRDYLSTDTQYF; cdr3_nt: TGCAGCGTTCGGGACTACCTGAGCACAGATACGCAGTATTTT
v_call: TRBV6-2/TRBV6-3; j_call: TRBJ1-1; clone_size: .; d_call: TRBD1; cdr3_aa: CASSTGQGSTEAFF; cdr3_nt: TGTGCCAGCAGTACCGGACAGGGAAGCACTGAAGCTTTCTTT
v_call: TRBV14; j_call: TRBJ2-1; clone_size: .; d_call: TRBD2; cdr3_aa: CASSQEGARLAGISYNEQFF; cdr3_nt: TGTGCCAGCAGCCAAGAGGGTGCCCGACTAGCGGGAATCTCCTACAATGAGCAGTTCTTC
v_call: TRBV2; j_call: TRBJ2-7; clone_size: .; d_call: .; cdr3_aa: CASSGDRDYEQYF; cdr3_nt: TGTGCCAGCAGCGGAGATCGAGACTACGAGCAGTACTTC
v_call: TRBV9; j_call: TRBJ1-4; clone_size: .; d_call: TRBD1; cdr3_aa: CASSQTGARATNEKLFF; cdr3_nt: TGTGCCAGCAGCCAAACAGGGGCAAGGGCAACTAATGAAAAACTGTTTTTT
v_call: TRBV30; j_call: TRBJ2-3; clone_size: .; d_call: TRBD1; cdr3_aa: CAWSPGTGGGGPLADTQYF; cdr3_nt: TGTGCCTGGAGTCCCGGGACAGGGGGCGGAGGACCACTAGCAGATACGCAGTATTTT
v_call: TRBV30; j_call: TRBJ2-7; clone_size: .; d_call: TRBD1; cdr3_aa: CAWRSDRGLPYEQYF; cdr3_nt: TGTGCCTGGAGGTCGGACAGGGGGTTACCCTACGAGCAGTACTTC
v_call: TRBV30; j_call: TRBJ1-1; clone_size: .; d_call: .; cdr3_aa: CAWSRENTEAFF; cdr3_nt: TGTGCCTGGAGTAGAGAGAACACTGAAGCTTTCTTT
v_call: TRBV9; j_call: TRBJ2-5; clone_size: .; d_call: TRBD2; cdr3_aa: CASAGGAYQETQYF; cdr3_nt: TGTGCCAGCGCCGGGGGGGCCTACCAAGAGACCCAGTACTTC
v_call: TRBV7-8; j_call: TRBJ2-1; clone_size: .; d_call: TRBD2; cdr3_aa: CASSLGPSGGEVEQFF; cdr3_nt: TGTGCCAGCAGCTTAGGTCCTAGCGGGGGTGAGGTTGAGCAGTTCTTC
v_call: TRBV2; j_call: TRBJ2-3; clone_size: .; d_call: TRBD1; cdr3_aa: CASSGDSKDTQYF; cdr3_nt: TGTGCCAGCAGTGGGGACAGCAAAGATACGCAGTATTTT
v_call: TRBV28; j_call: TRBJ1-2; clone_size: .; d_call: .; cdr3_aa: CASIGGGGGNYGYTF; cdr3_nt: TGTGCCAGCATCGGTGGAGGGGGGGGCAACTATGGCTACACCTTC
v_call: TRBV27; j_call: TRBJ2-3; clone_size: .; d_call: .; cdr3_aa: CASSLSAAVTDTQYF; cdr3_nt: TGTGCCAGCAGTTTATCGGCCGCCGTCACAGATACGCAGTATTTT
v_call: TRBV6-2/TRBV6-3; j_call: TRBJ1-1; clone_size: once; d_call: .; cdr3_aa: CASSYRGFTEAFF; cdr3_nt: TGTGCCAGCAGTTACAGGGGCTTTACTGAAGCTTTCTTT
v_call: TRBV11-2; j_call: TRBJ1-3; clone_size: .; d_call: TRBD1; cdr3_aa: CASSRDSGGTIYF; cdr3_nt: TGTGCCAGCAGCCGGGACAGTGGAGGCACCATATATTTT
v_call: TRBV28; j_call: TRBJ2-7; clone_size: .; d_call: TRBD1; cdr3_aa: CASSLNQGASLAEQYF; cdr3_nt: TGTGCCAGCAGCCTTAACCAGGGGGCATCTCTAGCCGAGCAGTACTTC
v_call: TRBV27; j_call: TRBJ2-1; clone_size: .; d_call: TRBD2; cdr3_aa: CASGSGTSVYNEQFF; cdr3_nt: TGTGCCAGCGGGTCCGGGACTAGCGTCTACAATGAGCAGTTCTTC
v_call: TRBV27; j_call: TRBJ2-2; clone_size: .; d_call: TRBD1; cdr3_aa: CASSPTGGFYTGELFF; cdr3_nt: TGTGCCAGCAGTCCAACAGGGGGCTTTTACACCGGGGAGCTGTTTTTT
v_call: TRBV11-2; j_call: TRBJ2-5; clone_size: .; d_call: TRBD2; cdr3_aa: CASSPLAGGETQYF; cdr3_nt: TGTGCCAGCAGCCCACTAGCGGGAGGTGAGACCCAGTACTTC
v_call: TRBV6-1; j_call: TRBJ1-5; clone_size: .; d_call: TRBD1; cdr3_aa: CASSEVAGGGNQPQHF; cdr3_nt: TGTGCCAGCAGTGAAGTAGCAGGGGGTGGGAATCAGCCCCAGCATTTT
v_call: TRBV3-1/TRBV3-2; j_call: TRBJ2-5; clone_size: .; d_call: TRBD1; cdr3_aa: CASSQATGGRKTQYF; cdr3_nt: TGTGCCAGCAGCCAAGCGACAGGGGGCCGGAAGACCCAGTACTTC
v_call: TRBV6-2/TRBV6-3; j_call: TRBJ1-1; clone_size: .; d_call: .; cdr3_aa: CASSYADLNTEAFF; cdr3_nt: TGTGCCAGCAGTTACGCAGACTTGAACACTGAAGCTTTCTTT
v_call: TRBV12-3/TRBV12-4; j_call: TRBJ2-5; clone_size: .; d_call: .; cdr3_aa: CASSPGLQETQYF; cdr3_nt: TGTGCCAGCAGCCCGGGACTCCAAGAGACCCAGTACTTC
v_call: TRBV24-1; j_call: TRBJ2-5; clone_size: .; d_call: TRBD1; cdr3_aa: CATSDTGTGETQYF; cdr3_nt: TGTGCCACCAGTGATACCGGGACAGGAGAGACCCAGTACTTC